This T cell receptor beta chain derives from a study of early T cells in non-severe SARS-CoV-2 infection (dated by TCRdb to the early 2020s). Study-wide context: Because TCR sequencing was done on bulk RNA from unsorted whole blood, the alpha and beta chains could not be paired. The study at large found these results: Matching against VDJdb was skewed toward anti-spike CD8 responses, likely underestimated virus-specific expansions, and missed private and CD4 specificities.

This was a case-control study nested in a cohort of healthcare workers in London, UK, who had nasopharyngeal swab PCR tests and blood samples taken every week. Healthcare workers were enrolled in the week of the UK lockdown, from 23 to 31 March 2020, and were followed every week for up to roughly 16 weeks. The CDR3, cysteine through phenylalanine, is 14 amino acids long. Only the CDR3 DNA is retained, 42 bases long and in frame from the first base. V lost 4 bases and J lost 2 bases; the stretch between them is 10 bases long. CDR1 and CDR2, per the germline V gene, are SGHRS and YFSETQ. This clonotype was counted ten times or more. Its cognate antigen has yet to be identified. Per-nucleotide qualities are absent, and no much larger clonotype sits a single base away. Libraries were prepared through 5' RACE. The instrument was a NextSeq 500. To correct for sequencing error and PCR bias, the TCR library protocol tagged individual cDNA molecules with unique molecular identifiers. Both TCR alpha and beta chains were sequenced, and tight co-correlation was observed between alpha and beta sequence abundances in each sample. Per the authors' processing: V gene, J gene and CDR3 annotation of TCR sequences was performed with Decombinator V4. Expanded TCRs were defined as changing significantly between any two time points under a Poisson model with p below 0.0001. TCR abundances were normalised to the total number of TCRs sequenced in each sample and reported as counts per million. MAIT TCRs were defined by TRAV1-2 paired with TRAJ12, TRAJ20 or TRAJ33, and iNKT TCRs by TRAV10 paired with TRAJ18. VDJdb, accessed 1 November 2021, was searched for CMV, EBV and SARS-CoV-2 annotated TCRs, excluding TCRs annotated for multiple antigens. TCRdb's own reprocessing of the public reads used fastp at Q25 and MiXCR and kept productive beta chains. Every CDR3 protein is listed once, alongside the most common genes and DNA of its rows. The V and J calls come from TCRdb's annotation, not from the publication. This sample has some 29,000 distinct CDR3 sequences in its table, and roughly 4.7% of those were observed once. The top ten clones comprise 6% to 6.5% of the sample.

The source of this sequence is an adult who was a healthcare worker with PCR-confirmed SARS-CoV-2 infection or an uninfected control (not recorded which). The sample was whole blood. This receptor chain uses TRBV5-1 and TRBJ1-5, with an unclear D gene assignment. The CDR3 loop reads CASSPGPGNQPQHF. The sequenced DNA is TGCGCCAGCAGCCCCGGGCCAGGCAATCAGCCCCAGCATTTT.